Presented here are 2 T cell receptor beta chains from one specimen sequenced in a study of blood T cell repertoires in COVID-19. Profiled with immunoSEQ multiplex PCR; TCRdb holds only in-frame clones, not every one. The profile shows 90,000 or so clones, about 91% of them singletons. Sequenced input: peripheral blood. These receptors were obtained from a woman older than 75 with active COVID-19.

V usage is TRBV7-9 and J usage is TRBJ1-1, with a possible D match to TRBD1 (5 bases). V lost 0 bases and J 5 bases, leaving 7 bases between the germline ends. Looked up from germline, CDR1 is SEHNR and CDR2 is FQNEAQ (reference sequence). The CDR3 is 13 amino acids. As DNA, the CDR3 is TGTGCCAGCAGCTTAGCTCAGGGTACTGAAGCTTTCTTT. Translation gives CASSLAQGTEAFF.

The rearrangement joins TRBV30 to TRBJ1-2; perhaps TRBD1 as D (5 bases). This CDR3 region has 12 residues. The germline CDR1 and CDR2 sequences are GTSNPN and SVGIG (reference sequence). The V end lost 1 base, the J end lost 4 bases, and 7 bases lay between the germline ends. This chain's CDR3 is CAWSGGAYGYTF. The DNA for the CDR3 is TGTGCCTGGAGTGGCGGGGCCTATGGCTACACCTTC.